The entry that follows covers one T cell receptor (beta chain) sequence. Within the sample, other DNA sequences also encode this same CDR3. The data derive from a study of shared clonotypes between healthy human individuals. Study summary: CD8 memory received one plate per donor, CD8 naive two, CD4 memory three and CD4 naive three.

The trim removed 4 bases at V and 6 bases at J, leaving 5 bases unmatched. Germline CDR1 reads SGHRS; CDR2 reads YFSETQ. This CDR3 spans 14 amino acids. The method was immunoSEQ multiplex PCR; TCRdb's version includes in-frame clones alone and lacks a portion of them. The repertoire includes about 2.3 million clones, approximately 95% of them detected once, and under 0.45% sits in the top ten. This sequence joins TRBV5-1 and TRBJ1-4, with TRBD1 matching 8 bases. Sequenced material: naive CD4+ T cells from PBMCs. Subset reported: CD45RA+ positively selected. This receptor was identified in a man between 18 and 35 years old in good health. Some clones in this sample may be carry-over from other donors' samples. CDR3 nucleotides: TGCGCCAGCAGCCCCGGACAGGGAGATGAAAAACTGTTTTTT. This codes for CASSPGQGDEKLFF.